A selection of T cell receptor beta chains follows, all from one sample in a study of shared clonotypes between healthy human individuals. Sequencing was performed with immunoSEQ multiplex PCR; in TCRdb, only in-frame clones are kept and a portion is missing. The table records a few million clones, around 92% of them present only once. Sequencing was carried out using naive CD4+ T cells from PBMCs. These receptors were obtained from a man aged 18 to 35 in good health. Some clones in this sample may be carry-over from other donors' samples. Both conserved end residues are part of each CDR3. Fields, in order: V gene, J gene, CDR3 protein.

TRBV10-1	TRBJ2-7	CASSESGADYEQYF
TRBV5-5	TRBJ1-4	CASRTGWTREKLFF
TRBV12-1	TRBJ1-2	CASTAGANYGYTF
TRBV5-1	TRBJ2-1	CASSGSGRAHNEQFF
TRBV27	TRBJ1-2	CASSTIRDRGRNYGYTF
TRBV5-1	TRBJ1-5	CASSPESNQPQHF
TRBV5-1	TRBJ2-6	CASSPTYSGANVLTF
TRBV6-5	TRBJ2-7	CASSSTSYEQYF
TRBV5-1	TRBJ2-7	CASSYVGRSYEQYF
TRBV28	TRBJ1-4	CASDTQGGNEKLFF
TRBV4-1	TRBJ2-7	CASSQERGPSGAGYEQYF
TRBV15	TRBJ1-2	CATSRVGGQQNYGYTF
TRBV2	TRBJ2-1	CASSLGGGAINTEQFF
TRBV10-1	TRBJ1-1	CASSENRARKAFF
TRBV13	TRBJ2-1	CASSLRIHNEQFF
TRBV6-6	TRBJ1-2	CASTDLYGYTF
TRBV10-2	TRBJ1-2	CASSEQPAYGYTF
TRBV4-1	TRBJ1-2	CASSQVGTRLTGYTF
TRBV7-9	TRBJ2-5	CASIGRNQETQYF
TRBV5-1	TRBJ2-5	CASSLGSTGQETQYF
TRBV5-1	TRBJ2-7	CASSKSGDRAREQYF
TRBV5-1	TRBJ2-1	CASSLGPVGGKTNEQFF
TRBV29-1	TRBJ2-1	CSGSGWEAEQFF
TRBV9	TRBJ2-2	CASSPRRSGREHTGELFF
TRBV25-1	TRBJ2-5	CASRNSGSWAQYF
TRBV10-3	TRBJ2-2	CAISVATGELFF
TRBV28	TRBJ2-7	CASSPGGTLYEQYF
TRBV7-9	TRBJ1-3	CASSFHTEGKNTIYF
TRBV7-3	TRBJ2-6	CASSLTQVSGANVLTF
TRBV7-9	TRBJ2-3	CASSSSGQGALDTQYF
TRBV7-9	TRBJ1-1	CASSLLVQEAFF
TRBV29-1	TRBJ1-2	CSVERGVTNYGYTF
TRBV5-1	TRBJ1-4	CASSLEGTAFNEKLFF
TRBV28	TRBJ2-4	CASSSDFSIAKNIQYF
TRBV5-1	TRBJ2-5	CASSSTGAGETQYF
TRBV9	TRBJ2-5	CASSAEETQYF
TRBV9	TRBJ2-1	CASGQGGGNEQFF
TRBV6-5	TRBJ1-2	CASCQGSPYGYTF
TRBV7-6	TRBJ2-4	CASSPAGTSGIGAKNIQYF
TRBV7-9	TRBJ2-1	CASSSLGLGYNEQFF
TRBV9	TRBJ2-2	CASSPRRDVLSGELFF
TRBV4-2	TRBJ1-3	CASSQVRSGSSGNTIYF
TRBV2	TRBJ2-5	CASSPGSGETQYF
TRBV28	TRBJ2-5	CASSPPGGGETQYF
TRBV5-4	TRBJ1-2	CASNWDRGLVGGYTF
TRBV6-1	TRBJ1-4	CATQGARYEKLFF
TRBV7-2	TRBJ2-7	CASSFGLAGVDF
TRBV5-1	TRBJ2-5	CASSVTGDETQYF
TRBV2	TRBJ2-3	CASSGDDNTQYF
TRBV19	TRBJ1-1	CASTGRRGEAFF
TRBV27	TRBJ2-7	CASRRLAREPTPDYEQYF
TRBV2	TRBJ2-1	CATQVEGLAGSEQFF